A few counts support the clone carrying this T cell receptor beta chain. The record originates from a study of cytomegalovirus exposure and HLA in healthy donors. Study as a whole: About 200 million T cells yielded roughly 100 million unique TCR beta sequences, as an earlier analysis found.

In germline, CDR1 is MDHEN, CDR2 SYDVKM. V lost 5 bases, J lost 5 bases, and 9 bases lay in between. The length of the CDR3 is 12 residues. 13 Jbeta primers and 60 Vbeta primers were used for the PCR. Sequencing used immunoSEQ multiplex PCR; TCRdb keeps in-frame clones, though not all of them. The sample records about 82,000 clones, approximately 74% being singletons. The specimen sequenced was PBMCs. The chain uses TRBV28 and TRBJ2-5; D gene uncertain. The TCR sequence derives from a man aged 35-49 years in good health and CMV-seropositive. The CDR3 here is CASSARWETQYF. The DNA of the CDR3 is TGTGCCAGCAGTGCCAGGTGGGAGACCCAGTACTTC.